These 22 T cell receptor beta chains originate from one sample sequenced in a study of T cell changes during pregnancy in multiple sclerosis. Assay: immunoSEQ multiplex PCR; the TCRdb copy retains only in-frame clones and omits some. The data contain 50,000 or so clones, approximately 90% of them seen just once; the ten biggest clones take up about 0.6%. The sequenced sample was CD4+ T cells from peripheral blood mononuclear cells, obtained after pregnancy. The receptors were sampled from a female donor with multiple sclerosis, enrolled in a pregnancy study.

The chain links TRBV9 to TRBJ2-2; D is unclear. The V gene's germline CDR1 is SGDLS and CDR2 YYNGEE. The CDR3 spans 13 residues. Trimming took 4 bases from V and 4 from J, leaving 8 bases between them. The CDR3 loop reads CASSPYSTGELFF. CDR3 sequence (DNA): TGTGCCAGCAGCCCCTATAGCACCGGGGAGCTGTTTTTT.

This clone was detected once. V and J are TRBV5-8 and TRBJ2-1; TRBD2 matches 14 bases. This CDR3 region has 14 residues. Trimming at V came to 0 bases and at J to 16 bases, leaving 6 bases not matched to a gene. Germline V lookup: CDR1 SGHTS, CDR2 YDEGEE. DNA for the CDR3: TGTGCCAGCAGCTTGGGACTAGCGGGAGGGCCCGACTTCTTC. Translation gives CASSLGLAGGPDFF.

Regarding this clone: The junction departs from the called germline gene at one end, perhaps through a read error. The chain carries TRBV18 and TRBJ2-5; the match to TRBD2 covers 9 bases. This CDR3 is 16 amino acids long. Germline CDR1 reads KGHSH; CDR2 reads LQKENI. Written as DNA, the CDR3 is TGTGCCAGCTCACCAAACAGCGGGAGGAACCAAGGGACCCAGTACTTC. The encoded protein is CASSPNSGRNQGTQYF.

The gene calls are TRBV13 and TRBJ2-2, with 9 bases that match TRBD1. With V trimmed by 5 bases and J by 7 bases, 8 bases remained unmatched. The CDR3 sequence is 15 residues long. Germline V gives CDR1 PRHDT, CDR2 FYEKMQ (reference sequence). The CDR3 DNA reads TGTGCCAGCAGCGTAGCCGGGACAGGGAACGGGGAGCTGTTTTTT. Amino acids: CASSVAGTGNGELFF.

In its sample, this clone was seen once. The V gene is TRBV10-3, the J gene TRBJ2-5; TRBD1 might be the D (5 bases). V dropped 2 bases and J dropped 3 bases, with 10 bases sitting between them. Germline V gene data show CDR1 as ENHRY and CDR2 as SYGVKD. The CDR3 extends over 14 amino acids. CDR3 sequence (DNA): TGTGCCATCAGTGAGACAGGAGCAGAAGAGACCCAGTACTTC. This sequence encodes CAISETGAEETQYF.

The chain recombines TRBV7-2 with TRBJ1-2; 8 positions match TRBD1. The CDR3 consists of 14 residues. Germline V gene lookup returns CDR1 SGHTA and CDR2 FQGNSA. Trimming took 6 bases from V and 8 from J; bases not matched to a gene: 11. The CDR3 spells CASSLRTGSGGYTF. The CDR3, as DNA: TGTGCCAGCAGTCTTCGGACAGGGTCGGGGGGCTACACCTTC. Complete variable domain (other parts from reference TRBV7-2 and TRBJ1-2): GAGVSQSPSNKVTEKGKDVELRCDPISGHTALYWYRQSLGQGLEFLIYFQGNSAPDKSGLPSDRFSAERTGGSVSTLTIQRTQQEDSAVYLCASSLRTGSGGYTFGSGTRLTVV.

The genes are TRBV18 and TRBJ1-4; no clear D. From germline, CDR1 is KGHSH and CDR2 LQKENI. The CDR3 length is 15 residues. V was trimmed by 2 bases and J by 0 bases, leaving 7 bases between them. CDR3 sequence reads: CASSPNSATNEKLFF. The CDR3, as DNA: TGTGCCAGCTCACCAAACAGTGCAACTAATGAAAAACTGTTTTTT.

The rearrangement joins TRBV5-4 to TRBJ1-1; TRBD1 is a possible D gene (5 bases). V was clipped by 5 bases and J by 5 bases, with 16 bases between them. CDR3 length: 14 amino acids. Germline-derived CDR1 and CDR2 are SGHNT and YYREEE (reference sequence). The CDR3 DNA sequence: TGTGCCAGCAGTACTGATATTAGGGGTACTGAAGCTTTCTTT. The encoded protein is CASSTDIRGTEAFF.

This clone has a handful of counts. The chain couples TRBV6-4 to TRBJ1-1; D gene unclear. The germline V gene has CDR1 MRHNA and CDR2 SNTAGT. The CDR3 extends over 13 amino acids. V was cut by 2 bases and J by 1 base, with 5 bases left in between. DNA for the CDR3: TGTGCCAGCAGTGACCAAGCGAACACTGAAGCTTTCTTT. Its protein product is CASSDQANTEAFF.

This chain uses TRBV11-2 with TRBJ2-1; 10 bases are shared with TRBD2. Germline V gives CDR1 SGHAT, CDR2 FQNNGV. Trimming took 5 bases from V and 3 from J; bases not matched to a gene: 4. The CDR3 loop spans 15 amino acids. The CDR3 region has the DNA TGTGCCAGCAGCCCATCTAGCGGGAGCTACAATGAGCAGTTCTTC. Translation gives CASSPSSGSYNEQFF.

The chain links TRBV28 to TRBJ2-5; tentative D call: TRBD2 (6 bases). Trimming removed 2 bases from V and 5 bases from J, with 15 bases in between. The CDR3 consists of 15 residues. The germline gives CDR1 MDHEN, CDR2 SYDVKM. The CDR3 is CASSLGGAGLETQYF. The CDR3 region has the DNA TGTGCCAGCAGTTTAGGTGGGGCGGGATTGGAGACCCAGTACTTC.

This sequence joins TRBV5-6 and TRBJ2-4; 7 bases map to TRBD1. The CDR3 consists of 14 residues. In germline, CDR1 is SGHDT, CDR2 YYEEEE. V gave up 0 bases and J gave up 8 bases; unmatched junction bases: 5. The CDR3 DNA reads TGTGCCAGCAGCTTGGACAGGGGAAGGGACATTCAGTACTTC. Amino acids: CASSLDRGRDIQYF.

This chain joins TRBV11-2 and TRBJ2-7; 8 bases match TRBD1. With 1 base clipped from V and 0 bases from J, the junction kept 8 bases outside the gene matches. Germline V gives CDR1 SGHAT, CDR2 FQNNGV. This CDR3 has 17 amino acids. The CDR3 sequence is CASSLGGRGRVSYEQYF. CDR3 DNA: TGTGCCAGCAGCTTAGGTGGCAGGGGGCGTGTCTCCTACGAGCAGTACTTC.

This clone appeared a few times. The chain is built from TRBV27 and TRBJ1-1, with D unclear. Per the germline V gene, CDR1 is MNHEY and CDR2 is SMNVEV (reference sequence). The CDR3 extends over 13 amino acids. With 3 bases removed from V and 1 base from J, the gap between germline ends came to 6 bases. CDR3 loop: CASSFSGNTEAFF. CDR3 nucleotides: TGTGCCAGCAGTTTCTCGGGGAACACTGAAGCTTTCTTT.

The rearrangement joins TRBV28 to TRBJ2-1; 11 bases fit TRBD2. Germline V CDR1 and CDR2: MDHEN, SYDVKM. CDR3 length: 17 amino acids. The V and J ends lost 3 bases and 4 bases, in that order; junction bases with no gene match: 8. The CDR3 protein is CASSFPGLAVKYNEQFF. The CDR3 nucleotides read TGTGCCAGCAGTTTCCCGGGACTAGCGGTAAAGTACAATGAGCAGTTCTTC.

The chain couples TRBV7-2 to TRBJ2-3; the match to TRBD2 covers 14 bases. V shed 5 bases, J shed 4 bases, and the junction held 8 bases outside the gene matches. Germline V gives CDR1 SGHTA, CDR2 FQGNSA. The CDR3 runs to 17 residues. The CDR3 nucleotides are TGTGCCAGCAGCCCCAGGGGACTAGCGGGAGCCGCAGATACGCAGTATTTT. Translation: CASSPRGLAGAADTQYF. Using reference TRBV7-2 and TRBJ2-3 for the parts outside the CDR3, the full variable domain is GAGVSQSPSNKVTEKGKDVELRCDPISGHTALYWYRQSLGQGLEFLIYFQGNSAPDKSGLPSDRFSAERTGGSVSTLTIQRTQQEDSAVYLCASSPRGLAGAADTQYFGPGTRLTVL.

The rearrangement uses TRBV4-2 and TRBJ2-1; TRBD2 matches 10 bases. CDR3 size: 16 residues. Per the germline V gene, CDR1 is LGHNA and CDR2 is YNFKEQ. The V segment lost 4 bases and the J segment 3 bases; nucleotides outside the gene matches: 6. CDR3 loop: CASSPGLADIYNEQFF. The CDR3 DNA follows: TGTGCCAGCAGCCCTGGACTAGCGGATATCTACAATGAGCAGTTCTTC.

This chain links TRBV7-3 with TRBJ1-1, with a possible D match to TRBD1 (6 bases). V lost 5 bases and J 1 base, leaving 11 bases between the germline ends. The V gene's germline CDR1 is SGHTA and CDR2 FQGTGA. The CDR3 runs to 14 residues. In DNA form, the CDR3 reads TGTGCCAGCAGCCGGGGGGGACAGAACACTGAAGCTTTCTTT. Translated, it gives CASSRGGQNTEAFF.

J is TRBJ1-4 and V is TRBV25-1; D remains unclear. The germline V gene encodes CDR1 MGHDK and CDR2 SYGVNS. The length of the CDR3 is 10 residues. Trimming removed 4 bases at V and 8 bases at J, with 2 bases between. The CDR3 coding sequence is TGTGCCAGCAGTGCGGAAAAACTGTTTTTT. It codes for CASSAEKLFF.

The chain recombines TRBV10-2 with TRBJ1-5; no definite D call. The CDR3 covers 12 residues. V was trimmed by 3 bases and J by 2 bases, leaving 2 bases between them. Germline CDR1 WSHSY, CDR2 SAAADI. In nucleotides, the CDR3 is TGCGCCAGCAGTGACGGCAATCAGCCCCAGCATTTT. It translates to CASSDGNQPQHF.

J is TRBJ2-1 and V is TRBV28; 10 positions match TRBD1. Germline CDR1 MDHEN, CDR2 SYDVKM. V shed 7 bases and J 4 bases; nucleotides not matched to a gene: 7. The CDR3 loop spans 15 amino acids. CDR3 nucleotide sequence: TGTGCCAGCACCACGGACAGGGGGTTATACAATGAGCAGTTCTTC. Translated: CASTTDRGLYNEQFF.

This clone was picked up one time. The chain combines TRBV4-2 with TRBJ2-1, with 16 bases identical to TRBD2. V dropped 4 bases and J dropped 6; count of bases not matched to a gene: 9. Germline V lookup: CDR1 LGHNA, CDR2 YNFKEQ. The CDR3 has 18 amino acids. CDR3 sequence reads: CASSREGLAGGPGNEQFF. CDR3 nucleotides: TGTGCCAGCAGCCGAGAGGGACTAGCGGGAGGGCCGGGCAATGAGCAGTTCTTC.